This T cell receptor beta chain stems from a study of blood T cell repertoires in COVID-19 (dated by TCRdb to about 2020). With respect to the entire study: Samples covering the acute and convalescent phases of COVID-19 were provided by collaborators in the United States, Italy and Spain. The prospective study material was composed of cDNA or gDNA derived from T cells, B-cell-depleted T cells, or PBMCs. Subjects who had been exposed to COVID-19, were actively infected with it, or had recovered from it provided the deeply sampled blood TCRbeta repertoires that made up the dataset. The repertoires were released in a freely available public database meant as a resource for research on the immune response to SARS-CoV-2. Samples were obtained from the ongoing ImmuneRACE study (first 160 participants) and from over a thousand subjects provided by 6 global collaborators. Sample metadata almost always included a de-identified subject ID, COVID-19 status, age in years and sex. HLA class I and class II types, where available, came from metadata supplied by the sample provider rather than from assay-based typing.

V sheds 2 bases and J sheds 12 bases, leaving 16 bases between their ends. Measured from the cysteine to the phenylalanine, the CDR3 is 13 residues long. Kept here is only the CDR3 DNA, which spans 39 bases and is read in frame from base 1. For CDR1 and CDR2, the germline V gene lists MNHNS and SASEGT. Broad study findings and their caveats: The amount of clinical and demographic metadata varied by source and participant and was provided uncurated.

Another Seattle source contributed samples from volunteer blood donors who had recovered from COVID-19. The collaborating institutions used their own protocols to collect whole blood in K2EDTA tubes. Collaborator samples were shipped for TCRbeta analysis as frozen whole blood, isolated PBMCs, or DNA extracted from either sample type. Turning to this clone: Its antigen remains undetermined. Base qualities were left out, and no much larger clone turns up one base away.

TCRbeta CDR3 regions were amplified from genomic DNA using the immunoSEQ Assay, a bias-controlled multiplex PCR. In the source study's methods: Nucleated cell counts per sample were estimated from amplification of reference gene primers within the assay. To quantify the absolute abundance of each unique TCRbeta CDR3 rearrangement, sequence reads were collapsed and filtered. For each sample, productive Simpson clonality was calculated by taking the square root of Simpson's diversity index across productive rearrangements. Entries here come from immuneACCESS through TCRdb and include only in-frame sequences with V and J called. Some clones fail to appear in such tables; in the studies checked, an unresolved V gene covers under half of the shortfall, and the cause of the remainder is unknown. For V, J and clone size, that table is used; D and trimming come from the DNA. Counted in this sample were under 300,000 clones; about 88% of them appeared once. The ten largest clones take up approximately 2.1% of the sample.

Material: peripheral blood. This TCR was sampled from a woman aged 40 to 49 who had recovered from COVID-19. The chain links TRBV6-1 with TRBJ1-2, with no confidently assigned D gene. The CDR3 sequence is CASSEIVSSRHTF. The bases read TGTGCCAGCAGTGAAATTGTGTCCTCCCGTCACACCTTC.